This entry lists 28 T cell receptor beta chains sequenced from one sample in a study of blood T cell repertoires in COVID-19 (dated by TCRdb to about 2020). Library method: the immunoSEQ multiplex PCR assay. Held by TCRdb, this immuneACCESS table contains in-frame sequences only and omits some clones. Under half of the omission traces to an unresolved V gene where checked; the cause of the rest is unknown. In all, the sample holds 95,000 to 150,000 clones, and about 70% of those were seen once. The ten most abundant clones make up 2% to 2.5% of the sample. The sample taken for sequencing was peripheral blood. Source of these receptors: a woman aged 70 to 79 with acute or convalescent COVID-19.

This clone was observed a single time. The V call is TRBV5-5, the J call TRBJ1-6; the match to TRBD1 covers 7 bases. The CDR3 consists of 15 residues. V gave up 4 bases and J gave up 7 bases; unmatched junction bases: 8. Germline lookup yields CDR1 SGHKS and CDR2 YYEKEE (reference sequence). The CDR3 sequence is CASSVQGGSNSPLHF. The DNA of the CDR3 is TGTGCCAGCAGCGTTCAGGGGGGTTCGAATTCACCCCTCCACTTT. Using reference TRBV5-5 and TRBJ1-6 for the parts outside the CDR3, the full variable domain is DAGVTQSPTHLIKTRGQQVTLRCSPISGHKSVSWYQQVLGQGPQFIFQYYEKEERGRGNFPDRFSARQFPNYSSELNVNALLLGDSALYLCASSVQGGSNSPLHFGNGTRLTVT.

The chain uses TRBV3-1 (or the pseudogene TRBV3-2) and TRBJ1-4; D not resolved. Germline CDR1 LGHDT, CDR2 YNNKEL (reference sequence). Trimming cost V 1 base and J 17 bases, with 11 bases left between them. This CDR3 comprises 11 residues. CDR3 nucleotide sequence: TGTGCCAGCAGCCAAGGCCAGAAATGTTTTTTT. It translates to CASSQGQKCFF.

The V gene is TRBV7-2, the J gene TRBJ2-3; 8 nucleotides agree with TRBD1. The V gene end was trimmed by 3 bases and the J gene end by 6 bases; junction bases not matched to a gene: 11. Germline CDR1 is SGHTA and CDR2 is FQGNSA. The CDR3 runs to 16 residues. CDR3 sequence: CASSFGQGHNSDTQYF. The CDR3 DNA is TGTGCCAGCAGCTTCGGACAGGGACATAATTCCGATACGCAGTATTTT.

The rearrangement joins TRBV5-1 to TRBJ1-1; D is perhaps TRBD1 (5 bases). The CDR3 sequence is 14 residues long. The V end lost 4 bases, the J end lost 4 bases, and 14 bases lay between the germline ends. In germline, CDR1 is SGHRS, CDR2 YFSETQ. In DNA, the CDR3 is TGCGCCAGCAGCCCGGGGGTTCGTGGCACTGAAGCTTTCTTT. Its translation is CASSPGVRGTEAFF.

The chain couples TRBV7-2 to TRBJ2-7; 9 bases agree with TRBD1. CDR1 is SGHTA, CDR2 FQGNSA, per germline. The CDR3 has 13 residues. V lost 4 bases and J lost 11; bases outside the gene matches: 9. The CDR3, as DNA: TGTGCCAGCAGCTCCGGGACAGGGTCGTATGAGTACTTC. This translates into CASSSGTGSYEYF.

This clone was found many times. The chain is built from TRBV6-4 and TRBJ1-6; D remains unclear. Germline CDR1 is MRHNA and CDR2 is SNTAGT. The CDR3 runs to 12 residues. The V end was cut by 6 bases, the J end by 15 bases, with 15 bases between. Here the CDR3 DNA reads TGTGCCAGCAGGGACGTTTCAGGTTTCCTCCACTTT. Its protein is CASRDVSGFLHF.

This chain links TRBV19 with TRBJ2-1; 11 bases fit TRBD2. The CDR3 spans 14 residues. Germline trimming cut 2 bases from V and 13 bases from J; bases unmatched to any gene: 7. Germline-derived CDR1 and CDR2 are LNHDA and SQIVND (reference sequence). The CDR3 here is CASSIRLAGYPQFF. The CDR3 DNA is TGTGCCAGTAGTATAAGACTAGCGGGATATCCCCAGTTCTTC.

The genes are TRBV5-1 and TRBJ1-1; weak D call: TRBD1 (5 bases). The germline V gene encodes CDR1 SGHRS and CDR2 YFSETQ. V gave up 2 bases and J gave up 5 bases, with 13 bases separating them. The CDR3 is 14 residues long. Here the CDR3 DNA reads TGCGCCAGCAGCTTAGCCCAGGGTCAAACTGAAGCTTTCTTT. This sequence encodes CASSLAQGQTEAFF.

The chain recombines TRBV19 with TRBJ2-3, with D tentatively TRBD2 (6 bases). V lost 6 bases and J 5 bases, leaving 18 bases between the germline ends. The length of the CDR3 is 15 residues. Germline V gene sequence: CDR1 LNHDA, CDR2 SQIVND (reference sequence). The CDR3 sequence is CASSYRDLPLDTQYF. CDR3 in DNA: TGTGCCAGTAGCTACCGGGACTTACCCCTAGATACGCAGTATTTT. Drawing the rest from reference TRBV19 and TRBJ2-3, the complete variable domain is DGGITQSPKYLFRKEGQNVTLSCEQNLNHDAMYWYRQDPGQGLRLIYYSQIVNDFQKGDIAEGYSVSREKKESFPLTVTSAQKNPTAFYLCASSYRDLPLDTQYFGPGTRLTVL.

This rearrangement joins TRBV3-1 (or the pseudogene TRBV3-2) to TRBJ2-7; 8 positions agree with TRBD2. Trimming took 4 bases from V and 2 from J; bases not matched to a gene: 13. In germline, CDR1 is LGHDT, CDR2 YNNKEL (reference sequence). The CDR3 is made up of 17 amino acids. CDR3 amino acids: CASSRHPLGAGAYEQYF. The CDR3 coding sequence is TGTGCCAGCAGCCGCCACCCCCTGGGAGCGGGGGCCTACGAGCAGTACTTC.

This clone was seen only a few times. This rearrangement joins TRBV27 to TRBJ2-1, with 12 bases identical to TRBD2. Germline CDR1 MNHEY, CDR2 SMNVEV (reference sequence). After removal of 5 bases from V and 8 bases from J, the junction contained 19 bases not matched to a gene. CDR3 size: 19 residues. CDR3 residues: CASSRKLAGGGAPTHEQFF. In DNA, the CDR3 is TGTGCCAGCAGTCGGAAACTAGCGGGAGGTGGAGCTCCTACCCATGAGCAGTTCTTC.

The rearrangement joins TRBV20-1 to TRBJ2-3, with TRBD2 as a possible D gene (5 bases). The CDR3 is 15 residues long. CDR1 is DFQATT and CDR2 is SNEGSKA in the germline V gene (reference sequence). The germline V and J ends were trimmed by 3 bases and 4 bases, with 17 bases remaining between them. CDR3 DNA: TGCAGTGCTAGTCGCCCCCAGGAAGCGGCAGATACGCAGTATTTT. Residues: CSASRPQEAADTQYF.

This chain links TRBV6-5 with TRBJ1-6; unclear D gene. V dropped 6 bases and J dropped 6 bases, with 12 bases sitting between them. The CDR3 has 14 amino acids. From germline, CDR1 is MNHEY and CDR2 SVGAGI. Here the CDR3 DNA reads TGTGCCAGCAGAACCCGGGAGTTTAATTCACCCCTCCACTTT. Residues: CASRTREFNSPLHF.

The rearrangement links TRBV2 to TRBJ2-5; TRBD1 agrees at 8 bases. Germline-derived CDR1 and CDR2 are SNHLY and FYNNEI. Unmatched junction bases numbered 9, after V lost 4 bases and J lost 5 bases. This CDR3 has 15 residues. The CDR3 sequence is CASSVATGGSETQYF. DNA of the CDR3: TGTGCCAGCAGTGTGGCCACAGGGGGTTCGGAGACCCAGTACTTC.

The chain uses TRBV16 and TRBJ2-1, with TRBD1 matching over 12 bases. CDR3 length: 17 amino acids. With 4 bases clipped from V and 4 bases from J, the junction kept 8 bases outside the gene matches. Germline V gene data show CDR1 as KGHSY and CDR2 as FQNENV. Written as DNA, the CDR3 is TGTGCCAGCAGCCCCGGGACAGGGGGCGGAGGGTACAATGAGCAGTTCTTC. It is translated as CASSPGTGGGGYNEQFF.

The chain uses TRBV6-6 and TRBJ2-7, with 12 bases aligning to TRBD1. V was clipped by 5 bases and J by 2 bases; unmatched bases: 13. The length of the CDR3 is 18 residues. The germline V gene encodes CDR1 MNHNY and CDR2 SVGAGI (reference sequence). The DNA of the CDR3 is TGTGCCAGCAGTCAACGGGACAGGGGGCGATTCGTTCCCTACGAGCAGTACTTC. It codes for CASSQRDRGRFVPYEQYF.

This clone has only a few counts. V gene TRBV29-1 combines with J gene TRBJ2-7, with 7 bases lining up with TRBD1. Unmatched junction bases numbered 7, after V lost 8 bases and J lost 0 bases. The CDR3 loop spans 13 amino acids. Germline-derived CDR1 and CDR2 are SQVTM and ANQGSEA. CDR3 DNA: TGCAGCCCCTTCCGGGACAGCTCCTACGAGCAGTACTTC. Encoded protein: CSPFRDSSYEQYF.

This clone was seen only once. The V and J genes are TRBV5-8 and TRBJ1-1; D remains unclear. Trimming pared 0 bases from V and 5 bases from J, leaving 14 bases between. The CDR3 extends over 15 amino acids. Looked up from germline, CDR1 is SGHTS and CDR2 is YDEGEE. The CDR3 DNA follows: TGTGCCAGCAGCTTGGTGCCCCCGCCGGGGACTGAAGCTTTCTTT. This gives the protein CASSLVPPPGTEAFF.

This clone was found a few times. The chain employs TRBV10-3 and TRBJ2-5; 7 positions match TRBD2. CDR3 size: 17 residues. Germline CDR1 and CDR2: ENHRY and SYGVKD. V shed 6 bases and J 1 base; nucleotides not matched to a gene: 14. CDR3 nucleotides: TGTGCCATCAGAGACTTTAAGGCGGGGGTCCTCCAAGAGACCCAGTACTTC. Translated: CAIRDFKAGVLQETQYF.

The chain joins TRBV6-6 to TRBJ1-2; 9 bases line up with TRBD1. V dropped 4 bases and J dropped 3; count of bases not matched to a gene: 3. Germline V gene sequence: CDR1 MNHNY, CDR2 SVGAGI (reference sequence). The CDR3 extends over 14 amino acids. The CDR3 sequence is CASSFRDRDYGYTF. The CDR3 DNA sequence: TGTGCCAGCAGTTTCCGGGACAGGGACTATGGCTACACCTTC.

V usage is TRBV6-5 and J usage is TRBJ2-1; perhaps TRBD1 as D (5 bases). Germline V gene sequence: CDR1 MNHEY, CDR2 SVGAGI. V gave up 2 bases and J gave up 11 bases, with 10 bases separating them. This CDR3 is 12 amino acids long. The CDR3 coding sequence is TGTGCCAGCAGTTACGCCAGGGAAAAGCAGTTCTTC. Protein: CASSYAREKQFF.

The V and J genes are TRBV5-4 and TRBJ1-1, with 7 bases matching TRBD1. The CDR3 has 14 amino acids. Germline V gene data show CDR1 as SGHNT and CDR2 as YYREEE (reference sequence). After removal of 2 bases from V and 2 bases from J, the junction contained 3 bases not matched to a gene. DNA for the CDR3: TGTGCCAGCAGCTTCCGGGACAGCAACACTGAAGCTTTCTTT. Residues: CASSFRDSNTEAFF.

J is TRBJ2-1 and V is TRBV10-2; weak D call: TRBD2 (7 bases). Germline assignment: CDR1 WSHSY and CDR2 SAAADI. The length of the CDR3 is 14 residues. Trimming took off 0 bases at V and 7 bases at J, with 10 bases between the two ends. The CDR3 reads CASSESRGRNEQFF. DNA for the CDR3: TGCGCCAGCAGTGAGTCGCGGGGGCGGAATGAGCAGTTCTTC.

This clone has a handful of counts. CDR3 nucleotide sequence: TGTGCCAGTAGTTCCCGACAGACCAATGAAGCTTTCTTT. Protein sequence: CASSSRQTNEAFF. The chain employs TRBV19 and TRBJ1-1; maybe TRBD1 (5 bases). The CDR3 is made up of 13 amino acids. Germline V gene data show CDR1 as LNHDA and CDR2 as SQIVND (reference sequence). V lost 5 bases and J 7 bases, leaving 14 bases between the germline ends.

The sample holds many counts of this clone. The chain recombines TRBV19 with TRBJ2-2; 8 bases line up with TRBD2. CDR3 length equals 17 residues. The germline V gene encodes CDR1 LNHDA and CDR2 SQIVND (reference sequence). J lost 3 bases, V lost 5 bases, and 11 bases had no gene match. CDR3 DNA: TGTGCCAGTAGTCCCCTCGGACTAGCCGACGACACCGGGGAGCTGTTTTTT. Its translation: CASSPLGLADDTGELFF. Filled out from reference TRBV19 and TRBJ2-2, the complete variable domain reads DGGITQSPKYLFRKEGQNVTLSCEQNLNHDAMYWYRQDPGQGLRLIYYSQIVNDFQKGDIAEGYSVSREKKESFPLTVTSAQKNPTAFYLCASSPLGLADDTGELFFGEGSRLTVL.

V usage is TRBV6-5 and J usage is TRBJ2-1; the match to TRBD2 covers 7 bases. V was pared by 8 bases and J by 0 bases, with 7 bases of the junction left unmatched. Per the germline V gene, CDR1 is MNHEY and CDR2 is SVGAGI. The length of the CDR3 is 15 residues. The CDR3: CASWSGASSYNEQFF. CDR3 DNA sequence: TGTGCCAGCTGGAGCGGGGCCAGCTCCTACAATGAGCAGTTCTTC.

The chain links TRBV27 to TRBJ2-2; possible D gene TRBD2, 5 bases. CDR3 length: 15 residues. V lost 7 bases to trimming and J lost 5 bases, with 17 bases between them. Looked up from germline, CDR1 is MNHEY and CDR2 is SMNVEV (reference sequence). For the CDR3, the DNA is TGTGCCAGCAAAATGGGATGGGAGCGGACCGGGGAGCTGTTTTTT. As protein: CASKMGWERTGELFF.

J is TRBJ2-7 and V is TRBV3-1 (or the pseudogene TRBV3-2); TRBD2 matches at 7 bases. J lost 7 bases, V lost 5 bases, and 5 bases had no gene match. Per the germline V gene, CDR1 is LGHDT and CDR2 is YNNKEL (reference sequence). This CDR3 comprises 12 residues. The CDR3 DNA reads TGTGCCAGCAGCGGGGGGGGAACTGAGCAGTACTTC. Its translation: CASSGGGTEQYF.